Listed below are T cell receptor beta chains from one sample, sequenced in a study of ipilimumab plus nivolumab after autologous stem cell transplantation. Profiling relied on immunoSEQ multiplex PCR, and the TCRdb table lists in-frame clones only, not all of them. The sample lists 16,000 or so clones, roughly 70% occurring once. The sequencing here drew on PBMCs, taken in a trial of ipilimumab plus nivolumab as post-transplant consolidation. The receptors come from a male donor with diffuse large B-cell lymphoma. Both conserved end residues are part of each CDR3. A D gene is named only where the DNA matches it firmly. Not every row has a clone size; where given, it reads once, few, many or a size class.

clone_size,v_call,d_call,j_call,cdr3_aa,cdr3_nt
NA,TRBV5-1,TRBD1,TRBJ1-3,CASSPRQGGYSGNTIYF,TGCGCCAGCAGCCCGAGACAGGGTGGCTACTCTGGAAACACCATATATTTT
NA,TRBV4-1,TRBD1,TRBJ1-6,CASSPSRTGVSPLHF,TGCGCCAGCAGCCCCTCCCGAACAGGGGTGTCACCCCTCCACTTT
few,TRBV5-6,NA,TRBJ1-2,CASSFSDGLYGYTF,TGTGCCAGCAGCTTCTCCGACGGCCTCTATGGCTACACCTTC
NA,TRBV5-1,NA,TRBJ2-7,CASSAGGSEQYF,TGCGCCAGCAGCGCTGGGGGCTCCGAGCAGTACTTC
NA,TRBV7-6,NA,TRBJ2-5,CASSLGRQETQYF,TGTGCCAGCAGCTTGGGCAGGCAAGAGACCCAGTACTTC
NA,TRBV10-1,TRBD2,TRBJ2-1,CASSANVGLAVSNEQFF,TGCGCCAGCAGTGCTAATGTAGGACTAGCGGTCTCCAATGAGCAGTTCTTC
NA,TRBV4-1,NA,TRBJ1-2,CASSQEVTDGYTF,TGCGCCAGCAGCCAAGAGGTGACAGATGGCTACACCTTC
few,TRBV2,NA,TRBJ2-7,CASSERYYEQYF,TGTGCCAGCAGTGAGAGGTACTACGAGCAGTACTTC
NA,TRBV11-2,NA,TRBJ1-1,CASSLGFGAEAFF,TGTGCCAGCAGCTTAGGTTTTGGAGCTGAAGCTTTCTTT
NA,TRBV7-2,NA,TRBJ1-2,CASSRYGVNYGYTF,TGTGCCAGCAGCCGATATGGGGTTAACTATGGCTACACCTTC
NA,TRBV10-3,NA,TRBJ1-5,CAISTEDRINQPQHF,TGTGCCATCAGTACTGAGGACAGAATCAATCAGCCCCAGCATTTT
NA,TRBV9,NA,TRBJ1-1,CASTYQAGMNTEAFF,TGTGCCAGTACATACCAGGCGGGTATGAACACTGAAGCTTTCTTT
NA,TRBV28,TRBD2,TRBJ2-7,CASSRKRGYEQYF,TGTGCCAGCAGCCGCAAGCGGGGGTACGAGCAGTACTTC
once,TRBV7-2,NA,TRBJ2-5,CASTQVGGETQYF,TGTGCCAGCACCCAGGTGGGGGGAGAGACCCAGTACTTC
NA,TRBV4-1,NA,TRBJ1-5,CASSQESYSNQPQHF,TGCGCCAGCAGCCAAGAGTCGTATAGCAATCAGCCCCAGCATTTT
NA,TRBV5-4,NA,TRBJ1-1,CASEKAQGTEAFF,TGTGCCAGCGAGAAGGCGCAAGGGACTGAAGCTTTCTTT
NA,TRBV11-3,NA,TRBJ2-7,CASSLGNVAEEQYF,TGTGCCAGCAGCTTAGGAAATGTAGCGGAGGAGCAGTACTTC
NA,TRBV30,TRBD1,TRBJ2-5,CAWSVPHRGDETQYF,TGTGCCTGGAGTGTACCCCACAGGGGGGATGAGACCCAGTACTTC
NA,TRBV5-4,NA,TRBJ2-3,CASSLTSLPTDTQYF,TGTGCCAGCAGCTTAACTAGTTTGCCGACAGATACGCAGTATTTT
NA,TRBV7-3,NA,TRBJ1-6,CASRAPGVVGSPLHF,TGTGCCAGCAGAGCCCCCGGGGTCGTCGGTTCACCCCTCCACTTT
NA,TRBV5-1,NA,TRBJ2-3,CASSNRDSADTQYF,TGCGCCAGCAGCAATAGGGATTCCGCGGATACGCAGTATTTT
NA,TRBV27,NA,TRBJ2-1,CASSLYRGAGEQFF,TGTGCCAGCAGTTTGTATCGGGGGGCGGGTGAGCAGTTCTTC
NA,TRBV19,TRBD1,TRBJ1-2,CASSPTGGEFGYTF,TGTGCCAGTAGTCCGACAGGGGGCGAGTTTGGCTACACCTTC
NA,TRBV2,TRBD1,TRBJ1-5,CASSAGQGYSPQHF,TGTGCCAGCAGTGCTGGACAGGGGTATTCGCCCCAGCATTTT
NA,TRBV2,NA,TRBJ2-1,CASSEFPASVEQFF,TGTGCCAGCAGTGAATTCCCCGCCTCGGTTGAGCAGTTCTTC
NA,TRBV13,NA,TRBJ1-5,CASSSLGQPYSNQPQHF,TGTGCCAGCAGCTCGCTCGGACAGCCTTATAGCAATCAGCCCCAGCATTTT
NA,TRBV9,NA,TRBJ2-7,CASSVDYTKDEQYF,TGTGCCAGCAGCGTAGACTACACGAAGGACGAGCAGTACTTC
NA,TRBV5-1,TRBD1,TRBJ2-5,CASSSQGARETQYF,TGCGCCAGCAGTTCACAGGGGGCTCGGGAGACCCAGTACTTC
many,TRBV6-1,NA,TRBJ1-4,CASSEEEGDLNF,TGTGCCAGCAGTGAAGAAGAGGGGGACCTTAATTTT
NA,TRBV19,TRBD2,TRBJ2-7,CASSIDHLAGGRYEQYF,TGTGCCAGTAGTATAGATCATCTAGCGGGAGGCCGGTACGAGCAGTACTTC
NA,TRBV11-2,TRBD2,TRBJ2-2,CASSFSTSGRAGELFF,TGTGCCAGCAGCTTTAGTACTAGCGGGAGAGCCGGGGAGCTGTTTTTT
NA,TRBV28,TRBD1,TRBJ2-2,CASRRQGRTGELFF,TGTGCCAGCAGACGACAGGGGCGGACCGGGGAGCTGTTTTTT
few,TRBV11-3,TRBD2,TRBJ2-3,CASSRLAGSTDTQYF,TGTGCCAGCAGCCGACTAGCGGGGTCCACAGATACGCAGTATTTT
NA,TRBV4-3,NA,TRBJ2-1,CASSQEPNYNEQFF,TGCGCCAGCAGCCAAGAGCCGAATTACAATGAGCAGTTCTTC
few,TRBV2,TRBD1,TRBJ2-7,CASRKDRGSEQYF,TGTGCCAGCAGGAAGGACAGGGGAAGCGAGCAGTACTTC
NA,TRBV5-1,TRBD2,TRBJ2-3,CASSPRTSDGGTDTQYF,TGCGCCAGCAGTCCACGGACTAGCGATGGAGGCACAGATACGCAGTATTTT
NA,TRBV27,NA,TRBJ1-4,CASSLQGGEKLFF,TGTGCCAGCAGTTTGCAGGGAGGAGAAAAACTGTTTTTT
few,TRBV5-1,NA,TRBJ2-7,CASNPGVVELEEQYF,TGCGCCAGTAACCCCGGGGTGGTAGAGCTAGAGGAGCAGTACTTC
NA,TRBV2,NA,TRBJ2-3,CASSEDRTFTDTQYF,TGTGCCAGCAGTGAAGACAGAACCTTCACAGATACGCAGTATTTT
NA,TRBV19,TRBD2,TRBJ2-3,CASSIGGGSTDTQYF,TGTGCCAGTAGTATAGGCGGGGGAAGCACAGATACGCAGTATTTT
NA,TRBV7-9,NA,TRBJ1-2,CASSLVEEGGYTF,TGTGCCAGCAGCTTAGTAGAGGAAGGTGGCTACACCTTC
NA,TRBV11-3,NA,TRBJ1-1,CASSLLPPGQSYVYTEAFF,TGTGCCAGCAGCTTGCTGCCACCTGGACAGTCTTATGTGTACACTGAAGCTTTCTTT
NA,TRBV5-1,NA,TRBJ2-7,CASSFFGEREQYF,TGCGCCAGCAGCTTTTTTGGGGAACGCGAGCAGTACTTC
NA,TRBV27,NA,TRBJ2-7,CASRPQGALWYEQYF,TGTGCCAGCAGGCCACAGGGCGCTTTATGGTACGAGCAGTACTTC
few,TRBV7-3,TRBD2,TRBJ2-1,CASSLTHGGAREQFF,TGTGCCAGCAGCTTAACTCACGGGGGGGCCCGGGAGCAGTTCTTC
NA,TRBV5-4,NA,TRBJ2-5,CASSIYRDIETQYF,TGTGCCAGCAGCATATACAGGGATATAGAGACCCAGTACTTC
NA,TRBV7-8,NA,TRBJ2-5,CASSSGTQETQYF,TGTGCCAGCAGCTCAGGGACGCAAGAGACCCAGTACTTC
NA,TRBV19,NA,TRBJ1-1,CASSIYAGTAEAFF,TGTGCCAGTAGTATATATGCGGGGACCGCTGAAGCTTTCTTT
NA,TRBV19,NA,TRBJ2-5,CASSGGHRGTQYF,TGTGCCAGTAGCGGGGGGCACCGGGGAACCCAGTACTTC